Below, one T cell receptor beta chain is given with its context. V lost 5 bases and J lost 6; bases outside the gene matches: 5. The CDR3 is made up of 15 amino acids. CDR1 is SNHLY and CDR2 is FYNNEI in the germline V gene. This sample stems from a study of cytomegalovirus exposure and HLA in healthy donors. With 60 Vbeta and 13 Jbeta primers, the PCR was carried out. The table came from immunoSEQ multiplex PCR; TCRdb's copy has only in-frame clones and leaves some out. This table holds roughly 90,000 clones, approximately 78% found once. Specimen: PBMCs. This TCR came from a woman aged 40 to 50 in good health and CMV-seropositive. The chain recombines TRBV2 with TRBJ2-2, with TRBD2 matching over 11 bases. The CDR3 here is CASSPRTSGPGELFF. Written as DNA, the CDR3 is TGTGCCAGCAGTCCCCGGACTAGCGGGCCCGGGGAGCTGTTTTTT.